The 17 T cell receptor beta chains reported below all come from one sample, sequenced in a study of beta chain features in type 1 diabetes. Study-wide points: Patients with Type 1 diabetes showed moderately but significantly shorter TCRB CDR3s in all four CD4+ subsets.

Antigen specificity for these receptors is unknown. The investigators reverse transcribed all of the isolated RNA, so they sequenced expressed TCRB transcripts. Here immunoSEQ multiplex PCR was the method, and the copy in TCRdb shows in-frame clones only, minus some. The repertoire holds 130,000 or so clones, with approximately 10% as singletons. The sample comprised central memory CD4+ T cells from blood. The receptors stem from a young man with type 1 diabetes.

The chain recombines TRBV4-3 with TRBJ2-6, with D possibly matching TRBD1 (6 bases). This CDR3 region has 17 residues. V was pared by 1 base and J by 0 bases, with 10 bases between. Germline lookup yields CDR1 LGHNA and CDR2 YSLEER. Written as DNA, the CDR3 is TGCGCCAGCAGCCAAGCTTTACAGGGCTCTGGGGCCAACGTCCTGACTTTC. Translation gives CASSQALQGSGANVLTF.

The chain recombines TRBV4-3 with TRBJ2-7; TRBD2 matches 14 bases. CDR3 length: 18 residues. Trimming cost V 2 bases and J 0 bases; bases outside gene matches: 6. Germline V gene sequence: CDR1 LGHNA, CDR2 YSLEER. In nucleotides, the CDR3 is TGCGCCAGCAGCCAACATACCGGGACTAGCGGGAGCTCCTACGAGCAGTACTTC. The encoded protein is CASSQHTGTSGSSYEQYF.

The sample holds a few counts of this clone. The chain uses TRBV5-1 and TRBJ2-1, with 8 bases that match TRBD2. CDR1 and CDR2 (germline): SGHRS, YFSETQ. J lost 3 bases, V lost 0 bases, and 5 bases had no gene match. This CDR3 region has 16 residues. This CDR3 reads CASSLAGGAVYNEQFF. The CDR3 DNA sequence: TGCGCCAGCAGCTTGGCCGGGGGGGCCGTCTACAATGAGCAGTTCTTC.

V usage is TRBV7-2 and J usage is TRBJ2-7; 10 bases map to TRBD1. CDR1 and CDR2 from the germline V gene are SGHTA and FQGNSA. The CDR3 runs to 14 residues. J gave up 6 bases and V 6 bases, and 8 bases lay outside the gene matches. The CDR3 protein is CASSYGQGVSEQYF. CDR3 DNA: TGTGCCAGCAGTTACGGACAGGGGGTATCCGAGCAGTACTTC.

The rearrangement links TRBV7-2 to TRBJ2-3; D may be TRBD2 (5 bases). V shed 7 bases and J shed 12 bases, with 20 bases lying between them. CDR1 SGHTA and CDR2 FQGNSA come from the germline V gene. The CDR3 sequence is 13 residues long. The CDR3 DNA reads as TGTGCCAGCACCCACAATTCTGAGAGCGGCCAGTATTTT. It translates to CASTHNSESGQYF.

This clone showed up just a few times. The rearrangement uses TRBV18 and TRBJ2-7; 8 bases align to TRBD1. V dropped 6 bases and J dropped 4; count of bases not matched to a gene: 14. Looked up from germline, CDR1 is KGHSH and CDR2 is LQKENI. CDR3 length: 16 amino acids. The CDR3 region is CASSPSSSGGGYEQYF. For the CDR3, the DNA is TGTGCCAGCTCGCCCTCCAGCTCAGGGGGCGGGTACGAGCAGTACTTC.

In this sample, this clone turned up a few times. This chain links TRBV9 with TRBJ2-3; 8 bases are a match to TRBD2. V shed 1 base, J shed 3 bases, and the junction held 10 bases outside the gene matches. This CDR3 is 17 amino acids long. Germline V gene lookup returns CDR1 SGDLS and CDR2 YYNGEE. As DNA, the CDR3 is TGTGCCAGCAGCGTATCCGGGGGGGCTTTGCGGACAGATACGCAGTATTTT. As protein: CASSVSGGALRTDTQYF.

The chain's CDR3 is CASSRSGGALDTQYF. As DNA, the CDR3 is TGTGCCAGCAGCCGGAGCGGGGGGGCCTTAGATACGCAGTATTTT. This chain uses TRBV5-6 with TRBJ2-3; 10 bases map to TRBD2. Germline V gene sequence: CDR1 SGHDT, CDR2 YYEEEE. J lost 5 bases, V lost 4 bases, and 7 bases had no gene match. This CDR3 is 15 amino acids long.

This clone came up a few times. CDR3 residues: CASSLTGGHEQYF. In DNA, the CDR3 is TGCGCCAGCAGCTTAACAGGGGGCCACGAGCAGTACTTC. The genes are TRBV5-1 and TRBJ2-7, with 9 positions matching TRBD1. This CDR3 is 13 amino acids long. The J segment lost 5 bases and the V segment lost 2 bases, leaving 2 bases of the junction unmatched. CDR1 is SGHRS and CDR2 is YFSETQ in the germline V gene.

J is TRBJ1-2 and V is TRBV5-8, with TRBD1 identical over 7 bases. V shed 2 bases and J 2 bases; nucleotides not matched to a gene: 6. The CDR3 is made up of 15 amino acids. The germline CDR1 and CDR2 sequences are SGHTS and YDEGEE. Here the CDR3 reads CASSFDPGGNYGYTF. CDR3 bases: TGTGCCAGCAGCTTCGACCCAGGGGGGAACTATGGCTACACCTTC.

This clone was recorded a few times. The CDR3 here is CASSFDRRNTEAFF. The CDR3 coding sequence is TGTGCCAGCAGCTTCGACAGGAGGAACACTGAAGCTTTCTTT. The chain links TRBV7-8 to TRBJ1-1, with D possibly being TRBD1 (6 bases). Trimming stripped 3 bases from V and 1 base from J, with 9 bases between. The CDR3 spans 14 residues. Germline V gene sequence: CDR1 SGHVS, CDR2 FQNEAQ.

The chain couples TRBV19 to TRBJ2-3, with D unclear. The germline V gene has CDR1 LNHDA and CDR2 SQIVND (reference sequence). The CDR3 has 13 amino acids. Trimming stripped 6 bases from V and 0 bases from J, with 7 bases between. Here the CDR3 DNA reads TGTGCCAGTAGAGCCATAAGCACAGATACGCAGTATTTT. This translates into CASRAISTDTQYF.

Only a few counts were recorded for this clone. The CDR3 coding sequence is TGTGCCAGTCTCCGGGACAACAAAGAGACCCAGTACTTC. Translation gives CASLRDNKETQYF. The V and J genes are TRBV2 and TRBJ2-5, with D possibly TRBD1 on 6 matching bases. The V gene lost 9 bases and the J gene lost 3 bases, with 14 bases spanning the gap. The CDR3 consists of 13 residues. CDR1 is SNHLY, CDR2 FYNNEI, per germline.

This clone was detected only a few times. The chain uses TRBV29-1 and TRBJ1-1; 10 nucleotides line up with TRBD1. The CDR3 sequence is 13 residues long. The junction had 3 bases not matched to a gene; V was cut back by 2 bases and J by 6 bases. CDR1 and CDR2 (germline): SQVTM, ANQGSEA. The CDR3 is CSVERTGGAEAFF. The CDR3 DNA reads TGCAGCGTTGAAAGGACAGGGGGGGCTGAAGCTTTCTTT.

This clone was counted only a few times. The CDR3 nucleotides read TGTGCCAGCAGCCAGACAGGGAGAAGCACAGATACGCAGTATTTT. It specifies CASSQTGRSTDTQYF. This chain connects TRBV25-1 to TRBJ2-3; TRBD1 aligns across 7 bases. The CDR3 totals 15 residues. The ends lost 6 bases at V and 0 bases at J; junction bases unmatched: 6. Germline V gives CDR1 MGHDK, CDR2 SYGVNS.

This clone was recorded a few times. This chain uses TRBV6-5 with TRBJ1-4, with TRBD1 as a possible D gene (6 bases). Per germline, CDR1 MNHEY and CDR2 SVGAGI. The germline V and J ends were trimmed by 2 bases and 7 bases, with 11 bases remaining between them. CDR3 length: 14 amino acids. The CDR3 loop reads CASSYGGASEKLFF. The CDR3 DNA is TGTGCCAGCAGTTACGGGGGGGCGAGTGAAAAACTGTTTTTT.

This clone was observed a handful of times. The V gene is TRBV28, the J gene TRBJ2-1; TRBD2 might be the D (7 bases). The V end lost 3 bases, the J end lost 3 bases, and 15 bases lay between the germline ends. Germline-derived CDR1 and CDR2 are MDHEN and SYDVKM. CDR3 length: 16 residues. In DNA, the CDR3 is TGTGCCAGCAGTTTGGGAGGGGGAGGGAACTACAATGAGCAGTTCTTC. Its translation is CASSLGGGGNYNEQFF.